These 3 T cell receptor beta chains came from one sample sequenced in a study of beta chain features in type 1 diabetes. Investigators reverse transcribed all isolated RNA, so they sequenced expressed TCRB transcripts. Clones were sequenced by immunoSEQ multiplex PCR, and TCRdb holds only the in-frame ones, with some missing. The sample consists of about 900,000 clones, under 20% of them appearing once. The sequenced material came from naive CD4+ T cells from blood. The receptors come from a woman in her late teens or twenties in good health.

The chain joins TRBV28 to TRBJ2-1, with D perhaps TRBD2 (6 bases). The V gene's germline CDR1 is MDHEN and CDR2 SYDVKM. The CDR3 contains 15 residues. V was clipped by 4 bases and J by 0 bases, with 10 bases between them. CDR3 sequence reads: CASSSAGYSYNEQFF. DNA of the CDR3: TGTGCCAGCAGTTCAGCGGGCTACTCCTACAATGAGCAGTTCTTC.

This clone was seen only a few times. This sequence joins TRBV28 and TRBJ2-7, with 12 bases that match TRBD2. The germline V gene encodes CDR1 MDHEN and CDR2 SYDVKM. J lost 3 bases, V lost 4 bases, and 13 bases had no gene match. The CDR3 is made up of 18 amino acids. The CDR3 sequence is CASSSGLAGPGPLYEQYF. Here the CDR3 DNA reads TGTGCCAGCAGTTCCGGACTAGCGGGACCGGGACCCCTCTACGAGCAGTACTTC.

This chain connects TRBV7-3 to TRBJ2-1; possible D gene TRBD2, 5 bases. With 5 bases removed from V and 9 bases from J, the gap between germline ends came to 14 bases. The germline CDR1 and CDR2 sequences are SGHTA and FQGTGA. This CDR3 contains 13 residues. Here the CDR3 DNA reads TGTGCCAGCAGCCCCTTCCGGGGATTTGAGCAGTTCTTC. Translation gives CASSPFRGFEQFF.